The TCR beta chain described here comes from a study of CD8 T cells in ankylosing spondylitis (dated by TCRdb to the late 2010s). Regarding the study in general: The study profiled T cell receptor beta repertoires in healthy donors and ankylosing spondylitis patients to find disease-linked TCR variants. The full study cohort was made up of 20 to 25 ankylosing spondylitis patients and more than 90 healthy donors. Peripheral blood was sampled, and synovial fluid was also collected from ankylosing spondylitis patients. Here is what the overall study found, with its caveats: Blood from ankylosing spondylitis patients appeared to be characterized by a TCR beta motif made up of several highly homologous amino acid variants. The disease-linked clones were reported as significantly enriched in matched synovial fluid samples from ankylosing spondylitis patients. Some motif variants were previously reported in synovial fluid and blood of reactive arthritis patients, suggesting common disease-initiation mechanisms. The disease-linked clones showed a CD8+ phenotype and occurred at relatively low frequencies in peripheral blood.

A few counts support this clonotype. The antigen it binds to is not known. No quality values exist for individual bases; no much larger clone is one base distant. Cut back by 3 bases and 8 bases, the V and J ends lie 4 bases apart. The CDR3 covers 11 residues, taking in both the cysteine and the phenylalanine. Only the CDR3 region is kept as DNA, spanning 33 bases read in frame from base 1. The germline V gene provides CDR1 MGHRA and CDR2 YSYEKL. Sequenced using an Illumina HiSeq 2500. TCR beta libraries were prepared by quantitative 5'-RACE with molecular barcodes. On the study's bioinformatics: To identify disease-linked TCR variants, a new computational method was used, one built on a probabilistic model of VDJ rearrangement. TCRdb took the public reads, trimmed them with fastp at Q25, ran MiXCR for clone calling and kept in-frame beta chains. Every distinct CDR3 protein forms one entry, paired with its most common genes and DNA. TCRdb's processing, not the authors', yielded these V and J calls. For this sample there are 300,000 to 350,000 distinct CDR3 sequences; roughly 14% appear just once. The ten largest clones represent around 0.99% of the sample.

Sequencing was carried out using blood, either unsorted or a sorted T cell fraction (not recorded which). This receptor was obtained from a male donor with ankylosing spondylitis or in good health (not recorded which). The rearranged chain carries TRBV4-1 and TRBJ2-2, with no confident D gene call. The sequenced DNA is TGCGCCAGCAGCCAGATGGGGGAGCTGTTTTTT. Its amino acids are CASSQMGELFF.